A selection of T cell receptor beta chains follows, all from one sample in a study of T-cell memory formation after mild COVID-19. TCRdb ran MiXCR on the 5' RACE reads and lists one entry per CDR3 protein. The profile shows over 350,000 distinct CDR3 sequences, approximately 24% of them singletons. The sample comprised PBMCs or a T cell subset sorted from them (not recorded which). These receptors all stem from an adult woman who had mild COVID-19 (a few samples of this study predate the infection). Cell type and time point are not known. CDR3s include the opening cysteine and the closing phenylalanine or tryptophan. Fields, in order: clone size, D gene, V gene, J gene, CDR3 DNA, CDR3 protein. A D gene is named only where the DNA matches it firmly. A clone size is listed for some rows: how often the clone was seen (once, few, many), or a class if it is expanded.

abundance: few
d_gene: .
v_gene: TRBV5-1
j_gene: TRBJ1-1
CDR3nt: TGCGCCAGCAGCTTGGTCGGGGCCCCGAACACTGAAGCTTTCTTT
CDR3aa: CASSLVGAPNTEAFF

abundance: few
d_gene: .
v_gene: TRBV20-1
j_gene: TRBJ1-6
CDR3nt: TGCAGTGCTAGCCTGGCAGGAAATTCACCCCTCCACTTT
CDR3aa: CSASLAGNSPLHF

abundance: .
d_gene: .
v_gene: TRBV29-1
j_gene: TRBJ2-7
CDR3nt: TGCAGCGTTGAGGACTCTATCGGAGGCGAGCAGTACTTC
CDR3aa: CSVEDSIGGEQYF

abundance: .
d_gene: .
v_gene: TRBV6-2/TRBV6-3
j_gene: TRBJ2-3
CDR3nt: TGTGCCAGCAGTTACCCGAATGAGTTTAATACGCAGTATTTT
CDR3aa: CASSYPNEFNTQYF

abundance: few
d_gene: .
v_gene: TRBV29-1
j_gene: TRBJ2-3
CDR3nt: TGCAGCGTTGAAGAACGGCCCAGGGGTCCAGATACGCAGTATTTT
CDR3aa: CSVEERPRGPDTQYF

abundance: few
d_gene: .
v_gene: TRBV1
j_gene: TRBJ2-5
CDR3nt: TGCACCGATAAAGAGACCCAGTACTTC
CDR3aa: CTDKETQYF

abundance: .
d_gene: .
v_gene: TRBV7-2
j_gene: TRBJ2-2
CDR3nt: TGTGCCAGCAGCCCCAAAAAGGGGGCGAACACCGGGGAGCTGTTTTTT
CDR3aa: CASSPKKGANTGELFF

abundance: few
d_gene: TRBD1
v_gene: TRBV5-4
j_gene: TRBJ1-2
CDR3nt: TGTGCCAGCAGCGACGGACAGGGATATGGCTACACCTTC
CDR3aa: CASSDGQGYGYTF

abundance: few
d_gene: TRBD1
v_gene: TRBV10-1
j_gene: TRBJ1-2
CDR3nt: TGCGCCAGCAGTGGACCCCGGACAGGGGAAGGCTATGGCTACACCTTC
CDR3aa: CASSGPRTGEGYGYTF

abundance: .
d_gene: .
v_gene: TRBV7-2
j_gene: TRBJ2-5
CDR3nt: TGTGCCAGCAGCTTAGGGGGTGGGGCAAAAGAGACCCAGTACTTC
CDR3aa: CASSLGGGAKETQYF

abundance: .
d_gene: .
v_gene: TRBV24-1
j_gene: TRBJ2-1
CDR3nt: TGTGCCACCAGTGATTTGTCGGGATCTACTAGGGAGCAGTTCTTC
CDR3aa: CATSDLSGSTREQFF

abundance: .
d_gene: .
v_gene: TRBV20-1
j_gene: TRBJ1-2
CDR3nt: TGCAGTGCTTCAGCCGACAGCAGGGGCTATGGCTACACCTTC
CDR3aa: CSASADSRGYGYTF

abundance: .
d_gene: .
v_gene: TRBV6-2/TRBV6-3
j_gene: TRBJ2-7
CDR3nt: TGTGCCAGCAGAATCACTCGGGAGCAGTACTTC
CDR3aa: CASRITREQYF

abundance: .
d_gene: .
v_gene: TRBV18
j_gene: TRBJ1-3
CDR3nt: TGTGCCAGCTCACCGTGGGCGCGAGACATCTCTGGAAACACCATATATTTT
CDR3aa: CASSPWARDISGNTIYF

abundance: few
d_gene: TRBD2
v_gene: TRBV7-3
j_gene: TRBJ2-3
CDR3nt: TGTGCCAGCAGCCAAAATCCCTCGGGGACTAGCGGGGGGGGCACAGATACGCAGTATTTT
CDR3aa: CASSQNPSGTSGGGTDTQYF

abundance: few
d_gene: .
v_gene: TRBV12-3/TRBV12-4
j_gene: TRBJ2-7
CDR3nt: TGTGCCAGCAGTTTAGCTCTCGGGAGTTCCTACGAGCAGTACTTC
CDR3aa: CASSLALGSSYEQYF

abundance: .
d_gene: TRBD1
v_gene: TRBV6-2/TRBV6-3
j_gene: TRBJ2-5
CDR3nt: TGTGCCAGCACCCCGACAGGGACACAAGAGACCCAGTACTTC
CDR3aa: CASTPTGTQETQYF

abundance: .
d_gene: .
v_gene: TRBV29-1
j_gene: TRBJ2-5
CDR3nt: TGCAGCGTTGGGGACGAAGGAGAGACCCAGTACTTC
CDR3aa: CSVGDEGETQYF

abundance: few
d_gene: TRBD2
v_gene: TRBV15
j_gene: TRBJ2-3
CDR3nt: TGTGCCACCAGCAGAGAGCTAGCGGGGGGGTCAGATACGCAGTATTTT
CDR3aa: CATSRELAGGSDTQYF

abundance: .
d_gene: .
v_gene: TRBV20-1
j_gene: TRBJ2-1
CDR3nt: TGCAGTGCTACCGGGACGGGGGGCCGCAGGAATGAGCAGTTCTTC
CDR3aa: CSATGTGGRRNEQFF

abundance: .
d_gene: TRBD1
v_gene: TRBV4-1
j_gene: TRBJ1-6
CDR3nt: TGCGCCAGCAGCCGTAACAGGGGGGATAGCCTTTATAATTCACCCCTCCACTTT
CDR3aa: CASSRNRGDSLYNSPLHF

abundance: few
d_gene: TRBD1
v_gene: TRBV4-3
j_gene: TRBJ2-2
CDR3nt: TGCGCCAGCAGCCAATGGGGGACAGGGAACACCGGGGAGCTGTTTTTT
CDR3aa: CASSQWGTGNTGELFF

abundance: few
d_gene: .
v_gene: TRBV20-1
j_gene: TRBJ2-7
CDR3nt: TGCAGTGCCCACACCCCAGTTTTAACGCACGAGCAGTACTTC
CDR3aa: CSAHTPVLTHEQYF

abundance: many
d_gene: .
v_gene: TRBV29-1
j_gene: TRBJ2-7
CDR3nt: TGCAGCGCTGTAGGAGGGGCGGACGAGCAGTACTTC
CDR3aa: CSAVGGADEQYF

abundance: .
d_gene: .
v_gene: TRBV12-3/TRBV12-4
j_gene: TRBJ2-3
CDR3nt: TGTGCCAGCGGGACGATCAACACAGATACGCAGTATTTT
CDR3aa: CASGTINTDTQYF

abundance: .
d_gene: TRBD2
v_gene: TRBV5-4
j_gene: TRBJ2-5
CDR3nt: TGTGCCAGCAGATTAGCGGGCTCGGAGACCCAGTACTTC
CDR3aa: CASRLAGSETQYF

abundance: .
d_gene: .
v_gene: TRBV5-1
j_gene: TRBJ1-4
CDR3nt: TGCGCCAGCAGCCGGGACCAGGCGGGGGAAAAACTGTTTTTT
CDR3aa: CASSRDQAGEKLFF

abundance: many
d_gene: .
v_gene: TRBV10-3
j_gene: TRBJ2-5
CDR3nt: TGTGCCATCAGTGAGTCAACTAACACGAGACTTGGAGAGACCCAGTACTTC
CDR3aa: CAISESTNTRLGETQYF

abundance: .
d_gene: TRBD1
v_gene: TRBV7-9
j_gene: TRBJ2-5
CDR3nt: TGTGCCAGCAGATTCGACAGGGAAGAGACCCAGTACTTC
CDR3aa: CASRFDREETQYF

abundance: .
d_gene: .
v_gene: TRBV12-3/TRBV12-4
j_gene: TRBJ2-4
CDR3nt: TGTGCCAGCAGTTTAGCCACCGGGACAATCGAGTACTTC
CDR3aa: CASSLATGTIEYF

abundance: few
d_gene: TRBD2
v_gene: TRBV12-3/TRBV12-4
j_gene: TRBJ2-4
CDR3nt: TGTGCCAGCAGTCTAAGCGGGGGGACAAACATTCAGTACTTC
CDR3aa: CASSLSGGTNIQYF

abundance: .
d_gene: .
v_gene: TRBV7-9
j_gene: TRBJ2-3
CDR3nt: TGTGCCAGCAGCCTTTTGGGGACTAGCACAGATACGCAGTATTTT
CDR3aa: CASSLLGTSTDTQYF

abundance: .
d_gene: TRBD2
v_gene: TRBV5-1
j_gene: TRBJ2-1
CDR3nt: TGCGCCAGCAGCTTGGCTCCTGGGACTAGCGGTAACAATGAGCAGTTCTTC
CDR3aa: CASSLAPGTSGNNEQFF

abundance: .
d_gene: .
v_gene: TRBV10-3
j_gene: TRBJ1-1
CDR3nt: TGTGCCAGCGACCCGGGACAGAACACTGAAGCTTTCTTT
CDR3aa: CASDPGQNTEAFF

abundance: few
d_gene: TRBD1
v_gene: TRBV12-3/TRBV12-4
j_gene: TRBJ2-7
CDR3nt: TGTGCCAGCAGTCCGCTGTTGGACAGGGAGTTGAGGAGAGTCTACGAGCAGTACTTC
CDR3aa: CASSPLLDRELRRVYEQYF

abundance: .
d_gene: .
v_gene: TRBV2
j_gene: TRBJ2-1
CDR3nt: TGTGCCAGCCCCTCGGCCGTCAATGAGCAGTTCTTC
CDR3aa: CASPSAVNEQFF

abundance: few
d_gene: .
v_gene: TRBV12-5
j_gene: TRBJ1-1
CDR3nt: TGTGCTAGTGGTTGGGCCTTGGGCACTGAAGCTTTCTTT
CDR3aa: CASGWALGTEAFF

abundance: many
d_gene: .
v_gene: TRBV2
j_gene: TRBJ2-7
CDR3nt: TGTGCCAGCAGTGCTGGGTACTACGAGCAGTACTTC
CDR3aa: CASSAGYYEQYF

abundance: few
d_gene: .
v_gene: TRBV12-3/TRBV12-4
j_gene: TRBJ1-5
CDR3nt: TGTGCCAGCAGTTGGAGCAATCAGCCCCAGCATTTT
CDR3aa: CASSWSNQPQHF

abundance: many
d_gene: .
v_gene: TRBV20-1
j_gene: TRBJ2-6
CDR3nt: TGCAGTGCTAGTTCGGCCAGCCGCTCTGGGGCCAACGTCCTGACTTTC
CDR3aa: CSASSASRSGANVLTF

abundance: .
d_gene: .
v_gene: TRBV7-2
j_gene: TRBJ1-2
CDR3nt: TGTGCCAGCAGCTTAGTTCCGATCGGGCAGGGAGCTAGTTATGGCTACACCTTC
CDR3aa: CASSLVPIGQGASYGYTF

abundance: few
d_gene: .
v_gene: TRBV7-3
j_gene: TRBJ2-3
CDR3nt: TGTGCCAGCAGCTTAAGCGGGGCGGCCACAGATACGCAGTATTTT
CDR3aa: CASSLSGAATDTQYF

abundance: .
d_gene: .
v_gene: TRBV7-8
j_gene: TRBJ1-2
CDR3nt: TGTGCCAGCAGCTTAGAGCTCTATGGCTACACCTTC
CDR3aa: CASSLELYGYTF

abundance: few
d_gene: .
v_gene: TRBV24-1
j_gene: TRBJ2-3
CDR3nt: TGTGCCACCAGTGAAGTCCACTCCACAGATACGCAGTATTTT
CDR3aa: CATSEVHSTDTQYF

abundance: few
d_gene: TRBD1
v_gene: TRBV4-1
j_gene: TRBJ2-7
CDR3nt: TGCGCCAGCAGCCAAGCCACCGGAGCGGGACAGGGGACCGAGCAGTACTTC
CDR3aa: CASSQATGAGQGTEQYF

abundance: .
d_gene: .
v_gene: TRBV7-2
j_gene: TRBJ2-5
CDR3nt: TGTGCCAGCAGCTTAGCGGCAGGGATGGGGACCCAGTACTTC
CDR3aa: CASSLAAGMGTQYF

abundance: .
d_gene: .
v_gene: TRBV5-1
j_gene: TRBJ1-2
CDR3nt: TGCGCCAGCAGCTTGGGACAGGCGAGTAACTATGGCTACACCTTC
CDR3aa: CASSLGQASNYGYTF

abundance: .
d_gene: .
v_gene: TRBV6-5
j_gene: TRBJ2-7
CDR3nt: TGTGCCAGCGGGATAGCCCTCGGGACCTACGAGCAGTACTTC
CDR3aa: CASGIALGTYEQYF

abundance: many
d_gene: TRBD2
v_gene: TRBV4-1
j_gene: TRBJ2-3
CDR3nt: TGCGCCAGCAGCCTTGCTAGCGGGGCAAGCACAGATACGCAGTATTTT
CDR3aa: CASSLASGASTDTQYF

abundance: few
d_gene: TRBD2
v_gene: TRBV6-2/TRBV6-3
j_gene: TRBJ2-3
CDR3nt: TGTGCCAGCAGTTACCCCGGGACTAGCGGACGCACAGATACGCAGTATTTT
CDR3aa: CASSYPGTSGRTDTQYF

abundance: .
d_gene: TRBD2
v_gene: TRBV7-9
j_gene: TRBJ2-2
CDR3nt: TGTGCCAGCAGGCTGCTTAGCGGGAGCGCCGGGGAGCTGTTTTTT
CDR3aa: CASRLLSGSAGELFF

abundance: .
d_gene: .
v_gene: TRBV7-2
j_gene: TRBJ1-4
CDR3nt: TGTGCCAGCAGCCCTAGGTCGGGGGTTATAAATGAAAAACTGTTTTTT
CDR3aa: CASSPRSGVINEKLFF

abundance: few
d_gene: TRBD1
v_gene: TRBV6-2/TRBV6-3
j_gene: TRBJ1-5
CDR3nt: TGTGCCAGCAGTTACTCGAGGGGAAGGACAGGGGCGATCAATCAGCCCCAGCATTTT
CDR3aa: CASSYSRGRTGAINQPQHF

abundance: few
d_gene: TRBD1
v_gene: TRBV3-1
j_gene: TRBJ1-2
CDR3nt: TGTGCCAGCAGCCAAGATCGGGGACAGGGTAACGGCTACACCTTC
CDR3aa: CASSQDRGQGNGYTF

abundance: .
d_gene: TRBD2
v_gene: TRBV18
j_gene: TRBJ2-3
CDR3nt: TGTGCCAGCTCACCGACTAGCGGGGGGGCTTTTGAAGATACGCAGTATTTT
CDR3aa: CASSPTSGGAFEDTQYF